This T cell receptor (beta chain) originates from a study of STAT5B mutations in CD4+ large granular lymphocyte leukemia. General observations from the study: 8/27 top patient clones versus 2/35 control clones were TRBV06-family. Patient CD4-sorted repertoires looked more clonal than healthy CD4+ repertoires, even without putative leukemic clones.

Controls came from buffy coats of healthy blood donors. Some clones are missing from TCRdb's copy, which holds only in-frame ones; the method was immunoSEQ multiplex PCR. The table includes 35,000 to 45,000 clones, 80% to 90% detected once. A remark on this clone: No antigen is known for it.

Trimming took off 2 bases at V and 4 bases at J, with 17 bases between the two ends. CDR3 length: 16 residues. Germline CDR1 is SEHNR and CDR2 is FQNEAQ (reference sequence). This clonotype originated in a human donor in good health. The sequenced sample consisted of CD4+ T cells from blood buffy coats. This sequence joins TRBV7-9 and TRBJ2-5; perhaps TRBD1 as D (5 bases). As DNA, the CDR3 is TGTGCCAGCAGCTTAAACGGGCAGGGCCCCTTAGAGACCCAGTACTTC. Its protein is CASSLNGQGPLETQYF.